Presented here are 15 T cell receptor beta chains from one specimen sequenced in a study of neurological immune-mediated disorders. TCRdb called the 5' RACE reads again in MiXCR, with one record for every CDR3 protein. The sample shows over 55,000 distinct CDR3 sequences, about 10% of them seen only once. Time point in this sample: longitudinal time-point 2. Sequencing used PBMCs. The source is a man in his thirties or forties in good health.

This clonotype was seen at least ten times. The chain couples TRBV25-1 to TRBJ2-7; D is uncertain. In germline, CDR1 is MGHDK, CDR2 SYGVNS. The germline V and J ends were trimmed by 4 bases and 5 bases, with 6 bases remaining between them. The CDR3 sequence is 11 residues long. The CDR3 protein is CASSGLHEQYF. In DNA, the CDR3 is TGTGCCAGCAGTGGCCTCCACGAGCAGTACTTC.

This clonotype was recorded many times. The chain carries TRBV27 and TRBJ2-1, with TRBD1 as a possible D gene (5 bases). Trimming removed 0 bases at V and 7 bases at J, with 13 bases between. Per germline, CDR1 MNHEY and CDR2 SMNVEV (reference sequence). The CDR3 consists of 15 residues. CDR3 nucleotide sequence: TGTGCCAGCAGTTTATCTGGGGCAATAGTTAATGAGCAGTTCTTC. Amino acids: CASSLSGAIVNEQFF.

This clonotype was counted ten times or more. This chain links TRBV12-3 or TRBV12-4 with TRBJ2-1, with no clear D. The CDR3 runs to 14 residues. V was trimmed by 0 bases and J by 4 bases, leaving 7 bases between them. CDR3 in amino acids: CASSLAMDYNEQFF. CDR3 nucleotides: TGTGCCAGCAGTTTAGCCATGGATTACAATGAGCAGTTCTTC.

Ten or more counts support this clonotype. The genes are TRBV18 and TRBJ1-5, with a weak D call TRBD1 (5 bases). The CDR3 is 15 residues long. The V gene lost 1 base and the J gene lost 2 bases, with 9 bases spanning the gap. Germline V gene lookup returns CDR1 KGHSH and CDR2 LQKENI. The CDR3 here is CASSPQGTGNQPQHF. The CDR3 nucleotides read TGTGCCAGCTCACCACAGGGGACCGGCAATCAGCCCCAGCATTTT.

This clonotype was observed many times. The chain couples TRBV27 to TRBJ2-7; D is perhaps TRBD1 or TRBD2 (5 bases each). CDR1 MNHEY and CDR2 SMNVEV come from the germline V gene (reference sequence). The length of the CDR3 is 13 residues. V gave up 5 bases and J gave up 4 bases, with 12 bases separating them. The CDR3 DNA sequence: TGTGCCAGCAGTCTGGGGGTTAGATACGAGCAGTACTTC. This translates into CASSLGVRYEQYF.

This clonotype was picked up many times. The chain couples TRBV27 to TRBJ2-5; 11 nucleotides match TRBD2. This CDR3 is built from 16 residues. Germline V gene lookup returns CDR1 MNHEY and CDR2 SMNVEV (reference sequence). Trimming cost V 5 bases and J 0 bases; bases outside gene matches: 5. CDR3 nucleotides: TGTGCCAGCAGTCGGGGACTAGCGGTTCACCAAGAGACCCAGTACTTC. Translated: CASSRGLAVHQETQYF.

This clonotype appeared many times. J is TRBJ1-1 and V is TRBV6-1, with TRBD1 as a possible D gene (5 bases). Between the trimmed V and J ends, which lost 4 bases and 0 bases, there was a span of 12 bases. CDR3 length: 15 amino acids. Germline loops: CDR1 MNHNS, CDR2 SASEGT. CDR3 loop: CASSAWTNMNTEAFF. In nucleotides, the CDR3 is TGTGCCAGCAGTGCATGGACAAATATGAACACTGAAGCTTTCTTT.

Ten or more counts support this clonotype. CDR3 nucleotides: TGCGCCAGCAGCCCGGGAAATCAGCCCCAGCATTTT. This codes for CASSPGNQPQHF. The chain links TRBV5-1 to TRBJ1-5; D is uncertain. The germline V gene encodes CDR1 SGHRS and CDR2 YFSETQ. Between the trimmed V and J ends, which lost 4 bases and 4 bases, there was a span of 6 bases. This CDR3 has 12 residues. Based on the CDR3 plus reference TRBV5-1 and TRBJ1-5, the full variable domain is KAGVTQTPRYLIKTRGQQVTLSCSPISGHRSVSWYQQTPGQGLQFLFEYFSETQRNKGNFPGRFSGRQFSNSRSEMNVSTLELGDSALYLCASSPGNQPQHFGDGTRLSIL.

This clonotype was seen many times. V is TRBV5-1 and J is TRBJ2-1; D is unclear. The CDR3 has 12 amino acids. The germline V gene encodes CDR1 SGHRS and CDR2 YFSETQ. Trimming pared 4 bases from V and 7 bases from J, leaving 9 bases between. CDR3 sequence reads: CASSPEGNEQFF. In DNA, the CDR3 is TGCGCCAGCAGCCCGGAAGGTAATGAGCAGTTCTTC.

Points on this clonotype: One junction end does not reproduce the germline sequence, and a read error may be involved. The genes are TRBV2 and TRBJ2-7; D might be TRBD2 (6 bases). This CDR3 comprises 16 residues. Germline V CDR1 and CDR2: SNHLY, FYNNEI. CDR3 region: CASSEAGGRSGYEQYF. The CDR3 DNA reads TGTGCTAGCAGTGAAGCCGGTGGCAGGAGCGGGTACGAGCAGTACTTC.

This clonotype was recorded many times. This chain uses TRBV20-1 with TRBJ2-1, with D maybe TRBD2 (5 bases). This CDR3 region has 15 residues. Looked up from germline, CDR1 is DFQATT and CDR2 is SNEGSKA (reference sequence). With 0 bases removed from V and 9 bases from J, the gap between germline ends came to 18 bases. CDR3 DNA: TGCAGTGCTAGAGATTCGACAAACCTGGGGAGTGAGCAGTTCTTC. This gives the protein CSARDSTNLGSEQFF.

Ten or more counts support this clonotype. The rearrangement links TRBV20-1 to TRBJ1-2; D is undetermined. CDR3 length: 16 amino acids. Trimming removed 2 bases at V and 8 bases at J, with 24 bases between. The germline V gene encodes CDR1 DFQATT and CDR2 SNEGSKA (reference sequence). The CDR3 DNA sequence: TGCAGTGCTAGAACAGTACCGGGCGCAATGATACTCGGCTACACCTTC. Translating it yields CSARTVPGAMILGYTF.

There are many counts of this clonotype. For the CDR3, the DNA is TGTGCCAGCGAAGACCGGGGGTTAGGGGAGACCCAGTACTTC. It is translated as CASEDRGLGETQYF. The gene calls are TRBV2 and TRBJ2-5; a possible D gene is TRBD2 (6 bases). Germline values: CDR1 SNHLY, CDR2 FYNNEI. V was shortened by 8 bases and J by 5 bases, with 18 bases between the two germline ends. The CDR3 covers 14 residues. The full variable domain, in which reference TRBV2 and TRBJ2-5 provide the parts outside the CDR3, is EPEVTQTPSHQVTQMGQEVILRCVPISNHLYFYWYRQILGQKVEFLVSFYNNEISEKSEIFDDQFSVERPDGSNFTLKIRSTKLEDSAMYFCASEDRGLGETQYFGPGTRLLVL.

There are many counts of this clonotype. The chain carries TRBV5-1 and TRBJ2-3; 9 positions agree with TRBD2. Germline V gene data show CDR1 as SGHRS and CDR2 as YFSETQ. With V trimmed by 2 bases and J by 5 bases, 9 bases remained unmatched. The CDR3 sequence is 16 residues long. The CDR3 coding sequence is TGCGCCAGCAGCTTCTTCGCGGGAGGGCGGGAAGATACGCAGTATTTT. It is translated as CASSFFAGGREDTQYF.

In this sample, this clonotype turned up many times. The V gene is TRBV5-1, the J gene TRBJ1-3, with no clear D. V dropped 3 bases and J dropped 3 bases, with 4 bases sitting between them. Germline CDR1 is SGHRS and CDR2 is YFSETQ. CDR3 size: 12 residues. The CDR3 loop reads CASSSDGNTIYF. The CDR3 bases are TGCGCCAGCAGCTCGGATGGAAACACCATATATTTT.